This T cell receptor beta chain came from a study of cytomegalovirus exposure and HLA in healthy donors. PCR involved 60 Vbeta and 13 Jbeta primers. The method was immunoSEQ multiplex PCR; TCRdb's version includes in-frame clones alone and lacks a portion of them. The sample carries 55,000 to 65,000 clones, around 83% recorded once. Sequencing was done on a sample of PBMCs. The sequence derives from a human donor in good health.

In nucleotides, the CDR3 is TGCAGCGGAAGGTCACAGGTCGGAGGAAACACCATATATTTT. Its translation is CSGRSQVGGNTIYF. The chain carries TRBV29-1 and TRBJ1-3, with a weak D call TRBD1 (5 bases). The CDR3 has 14 amino acids. Trimming stripped 7 bases from V and 4 bases from J, with 17 bases between. CDR1 and CDR2 from the germline V gene are SQVTM and ANQGSEA.